This T cell receptor (beta chain) was identified during a study of cytotoxic CD8 clonotypes in ibrutinib-treated CLL. In the study overall: Responses: around 24 partial, 2 complete; after median 68 months, 14 stayed remitted, roughly 12 progressed. Findings and caveats of the study: Shared public clonotypes were rare, and on treatment they either got smaller or stayed the same. Elevated clonality accompanied ibrutinib response, with a return toward baseline values at progression.

Notes on this clone: Its antigen is not identified. Other DNA sequences within the sample encode an identical CDR3.

A 1 in 200,000 to 1 in 1 million T cell depth was the sequencing target. TCRdb's table, derived via immunoSEQ multiplex PCR, lists solely in-frame clones and lacks some. Of about 200,000 clones listed, about four fifths were seen once; the top ten hold approximately 10%. Germline CDR1 and CDR2: KGHSH and LQKENI. Trimming stripped 3 bases from V and 0 bases from J, with 8 bases between. The CDR3 runs 14 residues. The chain couples TRBV18 to TRBJ1-1; D is possibly TRBD1 (5 bases). The TCR originated in a human donor with chronic lymphocytic leukemia. Here the sequenced sample was PBMCs, taken after 12 months of ibrutinib treatment. In nucleotides, the CDR3 is TGTGCCAGCTCACCCGACAGCATGAACACTGAAGCTTTCTTT. Translating it yields CASSPDSMNTEAFF.